Listed here are 31 T cell receptor beta chains from one sample, sequenced in a study of T cell responses to AZD1222 COVID-19 vaccine. This table comes from immunoSEQ multiplex PCR, and its TCRdb copy is limited to in-frame clones, with some not included. This sample has approximately 100,000 clones; approximately 90% occur once, and the top ten carry 1.3%. Sequencing was performed on peripheral blood, taken on day 0 of AZD1222 vaccination. All receptors come from an adult in good health.

This chain joins TRBV28 and TRBJ2-5; TRBD1 matches at 7 bases. There are 14 residues in the CDR3. J gave up 4 bases and V 5 bases, and 7 bases lay outside the gene matches. Germline CDR1 and CDR2: MDHEN and SYDVKM. DNA of the CDR3: TGTGCCAGCAGTCGCCGCCGGGACAGAGAGACCCAGTACTTC. Residues: CASSRRRDRETQYF. The full variable domain, its missing parts supplied by reference TRBV28 and TRBJ2-5, is DVKVTQSSRYLVKRTGEKVFLECVQDMDHENMFWYRQDPGLGLRLIYFSYDVKMKEKGDIPEGYSVSREKKERFSLILESASTNQTSMYLCASSRRRDRETQYFGPGTRLLVL.

J is TRBJ1-1 and V is TRBV5-1; D perhaps matches TRBD1 (6 bases). The V gene's germline CDR1 is SGHRS and CDR2 YFSETQ. The CDR3 is 18 amino acids. V was shortened by 3 bases and J by 4 bases, with 25 bases between the two germline ends. CDR3 sequence (DNA): TGCGCCAGCAGCTCTCCTAGGGGTCGGACAGTACGAGGCACTGAAGCTTTCTTT. Its protein product is CASSSPRGRTVRGTEAFF.

V is TRBV10-3 and J is TRBJ1-2; D gene uncertain. The length of the CDR3 is 11 residues. Trimming pared 10 bases from V and 3 bases from J, leaving 9 bases between. Germline-derived CDR1 and CDR2 are ENHRY and SYGVKD. CDR3 bases: TGTGCCACTAGGGTAGACTATGGCTACACCTTC. Its protein is CATRVDYGYTF.

This rearrangement joins TRBV7-9 to TRBJ2-2, with 7 positions matching TRBD1. This CDR3 contains 16 residues. V gave up 5 bases and J gave up 1 base; unmatched junction bases: 7. In germline, CDR1 is SEHNR, CDR2 FQNEAQ (reference sequence). The CDR3: CASSPRTGENTGELFF. In nucleotides, the CDR3 is TGTGCCAGCAGCCCCCGGACAGGAGAGAACACCGGGGAGCTGTTTTTT.

This chain links TRBV6-1 with TRBJ1-6; the D is unclear. V was cut by 1 base and J by 5 bases, with 12 bases left in between. CDR3 length equals 16 residues. The V gene's germline CDR1 is MNHNS and CDR2 SASEGT. The chain's CDR3 is CASSEVSSEDNSPLHF. Written as DNA, the CDR3 is TGTGCCAGCAGTGAAGTGTCGTCCGAAGATAATTCACCCCTCCACTTT.

The genes are TRBV7-9 and TRBJ2-5, with 8 bases lining up with TRBD1. J was trimmed by 5 bases and V by 0 bases; bases with no gene match: 8. Looked up from germline, CDR1 is SEHNR and CDR2 is FQNEAQ (reference sequence). The CDR3 has 16 residues. The CDR3 sequence is CASSLALRQGRETQYF. In DNA form, the CDR3 reads TGTGCCAGCAGCTTAGCCCTCCGACAGGGGAGGGAGACCCAGTACTTC.

This chain links TRBV5-1 with TRBJ1-1, with a tentative D call TRBD1 (5 bases). V lost 1 base and J 11 bases, leaving 15 bases between the germline ends. Germline CDR1 and CDR2: SGHRS and YFSETQ. This CDR3 is 13 amino acids long. The CDR3 DNA reads as TGCGCCAGCAGCTTGAACCGGGACGGCGGGGCTTTCTTT. This sequence encodes CASSLNRDGGAFF.

The CDR3 coding sequence is TGTGCCAGCAGCACCGAAAGTCGGCAGCCCCAGCATTTT. This translates into CASSTESRQPQHF. The genes are TRBV7-9 and TRBJ1-5, with unresolved D. Germline CDR1 is SEHNR and CDR2 is FQNEAQ (reference sequence). With 5 bases removed from V and 7 bases from J, the gap between germline ends came to 12 bases. The length of the CDR3 is 13 residues.

The chain employs TRBV28 and TRBJ1-1; perhaps TRBD1 as D (6 bases). V shed 6 bases and J shed 8 bases, with 13 bases lying between them. There are 12 residues in the CDR3. Per the germline V gene, CDR1 is MDHEN and CDR2 is SYDVKM. Here the CDR3 DNA reads TGTGCCAGCAGCCTCGAGAGGGGGGAAGCTTTCTTT. Translated, it gives CASSLERGEAFF.

V and J are TRBV5-6 and TRBJ1-1; a weak D match, TRBD1 (5 bases). Trimming took off 2 bases at V and 4 bases at J, with 12 bases between the two ends. The CDR3 runs to 14 residues. Germline V gene sequence: CDR1 SGHDT, CDR2 YYEEEE. CDR3 loop: CASSFMGGGTEAFF. The CDR3 DNA reads TGTGCCAGCAGCTTTATGGGGGGTGGCACTGAAGCTTTCTTT.

This chain joins TRBV28 and TRBJ2-7; D may be TRBD1 (5 bases). CDR3 length equals 16 residues. Germline assignment: CDR1 MDHEN and CDR2 SYDVKM. V lost 5 bases, J lost 0 bases, and 17 bases lay in between. The CDR3: CASSVRRGSYSYEQYF. CDR3 bases: TGTGCCAGCAGTGTCCGAAGGGGCAGCTACTCCTACGAGCAGTACTTC.

The CDR3 DNA reads TGTGCCAGCAGTTTAGAGGCAGCCTACACTGAAGCTTTCTTT. Translation: CASSLEAAYTEAFF. The gene calls are TRBV28 and TRBJ1-1, with D unresolved. The CDR3 is 14 residues long. V was shortened by 2 bases and J by 3 bases, with 10 bases between the two germline ends. The germline V gene has CDR1 MDHEN and CDR2 SYDVKM.

The chain recombines TRBV13 with TRBJ1-6, with 9 bases matching TRBD1. This CDR3 region has 15 residues. The V gene's germline CDR1 is PRHDT and CDR2 FYEKMQ (reference sequence). With 4 bases clipped from V and 8 bases from J, the junction kept 6 bases outside the gene matches. CDR3 coding DNA: TGTGCCAGCAGCTCCACGGACAGGGGTGATTCACCCCTCCACTTT. As protein: CASSSTDRGDSPLHF.

The sample holds a few counts of this clone. V usage is TRBV27 and J usage is TRBJ1-2, with no clear D. V lost 3 bases and J 2 bases, leaving 10 bases between the germline ends. CDR1 MNHEY and CDR2 SMNVEV come from the germline V gene (reference sequence). The CDR3 consists of 14 residues. Here the CDR3 DNA reads TGTGCCAGCAGTTTCGGGCGTCTGAACTATGGCTACACCTTC. It is translated as CASSFGRLNYGYTF.

J is TRBJ2-5 and V is TRBV25-1; 8 bases line up with TRBD2. Trimming cost V 2 bases and J 5 bases; bases outside gene matches: 10. Germline CDR1 is MGHDK and CDR2 is SYGVNS. The CDR3 contains 16 residues. The CDR3 is CASSEGSSGDSETQYF. CDR3 nucleotides: TGTGCCAGCAGTGAAGGGAGTAGCGGGGATTCGGAGACCCAGTACTTC.

The chain uses TRBV28 and TRBJ1-1; tentatively, D is TRBD1 (5 bases). The V gene lost 4 bases and the J gene lost 3 bases, with 15 bases spanning the gap. The length of the CDR3 is 15 residues. The germline gives CDR1 MDHEN, CDR2 SYDVKM. CDR3 residues: CASSYQRWGHTEAFF. CDR3 in DNA: TGTGCCAGCAGTTACCAGAGGTGGGGCCACACTGAAGCTTTCTTT.

This chain uses TRBV4-1 with TRBJ2-2, with TRBD2 identical over 7 bases. The germline V gene encodes CDR1 MGHRA and CDR2 YSYEKL. The length of the CDR3 is 14 residues. V shed 7 bases, J shed 4 bases, and the junction held 6 bases outside the gene matches. The CDR3 here is CASNKREGTGELFF. CDR3 sequence (DNA): TGCGCCAGCAACAAAAGGGAGGGCACCGGGGAGCTGTTTTTT.

The rearrangement joins TRBV12-3 or TRBV12-4 to TRBJ1-6; no clear D gene. The ends were cut back, 1 base at V and 7 bases at J, with 2 bases in the middle. The CDR3 runs to 12 residues. This CDR3 reads CASSLGNSPLHF. CDR3 sequence (DNA): TGTGCCAGCAGTTTAGGGAATTCACCCCTCCACTTT.

The chain joins TRBV6-5 to TRBJ2-5, with a possible D match to TRBD2 (7 bases). In germline, CDR1 is MNHEY, CDR2 SVGAGI. V was clipped by 5 bases and J by 5 bases, with 15 bases between them. This CDR3 is 14 amino acids long. Here the CDR3 DNA reads TGTGCCAGCAGTCGCGCAGGGGAGGGGGAGACCCAGTACTTC. Translating gives CASSRAGEGETQYF.

The chain has TRBV27 and TRBJ1-6; 12 nucleotides agree with TRBD1. From germline, CDR1 is MNHEY and CDR2 SMNVEV (reference sequence). This CDR3 is built from 15 residues. Trimming took 3 bases from V and 8 from J; bases not matched to a gene: 2. The CDR3 reads CASSFGTGGHSPLHF. The CDR3 coding sequence is TGTGCCAGCAGTTTTGGGACAGGGGGCCATTCACCCCTCCACTTT.

This chain connects TRBV30 to TRBJ2-5; tentatively, D is TRBD1 (6 bases). The V end lost 0 bases, the J end lost 2 bases, and 10 bases lay between the germline ends. From germline, CDR1 is GTSNPN and CDR2 SVGIG (reference sequence). This CDR3 spans 14 amino acids. The CDR3 region is CAWSVGGPQETQYF. CDR3 sequence (DNA): TGTGCCTGGAGTGTAGGGGGACCTCAAGAGACCCAGTACTTC.

The V and J genes are TRBV19 and TRBJ1-6, with 12 bases matching TRBD1. In germline, CDR1 is LNHDA, CDR2 SQIVND (reference sequence). The CDR3 contains 17 residues. The V and J ends lost 5 bases and 5 bases, in that order; junction bases with no gene match: 7. CDR3 loop: CASSLRDRGRNNSPLHF. Here the CDR3 DNA reads TGTGCCAGTAGTCTTCGGGACAGGGGGCGCAATAATTCACCCCTCCACTTT.

The gene calls are TRBV7-9 and TRBJ2-6, with 9 nucleotides matching TRBD2. J gave up 2 bases and V 3 bases, and 5 bases lay outside the gene matches. Germline loops: CDR1 SEHNR, CDR2 FQNEAQ (reference sequence). This CDR3 is 17 amino acids long. CDR3 bases: TGTGCCAGCAGCTTCGAGCTAGCGGGGCCTGGGGCCAACGTCCTGACTTTC. Translating gives CASSFELAGPGANVLTF.

The V gene is TRBV7-9, the J gene TRBJ1-3; no definite D call. This CDR3 has 14 amino acids. The germline V gene has CDR1 SEHNR and CDR2 FQNEAQ (reference sequence). Trimming took 1 base from V and 4 from J, leaving 8 bases between them. CDR3 protein: CASSLDQAGNTIYF. In nucleotides, the CDR3 is TGTGCCAGCAGCTTAGACCAGGCGGGAAACACCATATATTTT.

V usage is TRBV11-2 and J usage is TRBJ1-1; perhaps TRBD1 as D (5 bases). Per germline, CDR1 SGHAT and CDR2 FQNNGV. Trimming removed 2 bases from V and 1 base from J, with 11 bases in between. This CDR3 is built from 15 residues. CDR3 in amino acids: CASSLSPDRNTEAFF. CDR3 nucleotides: TGTGCCAGCAGCTTATCGCCAGACAGGAACACTGAAGCTTTCTTT.

The V gene is TRBV15, the J gene TRBJ1-6; D ambiguous. Germline CDR1 is LNHNV and CDR2 is YYDKDF (reference sequence). Trimming stripped 0 bases from V and 8 bases from J, with 5 bases between. CDR3 length equals 13 residues. CDR3 nucleotide sequence: TGTGCCACCAGCAGAGAGCGAGATTCACCCCTCCACTTT. Translation gives CATSRERDSPLHF.

The chain uses TRBV9 and TRBJ1-2; D remains ambiguous. This CDR3 has 14 residues. Germline V lookup: CDR1 SGDLS, CDR2 YYNGEE. Trimming cost V 3 bases and J 2 bases, with 11 bases left between them. The CDR3 bases are TGTGCCAGCAGCGAACCAGCCTCCAACTATGGCTACACCTTC. This encodes CASSEPASNYGYTF.

The V call is TRBV27, the J call TRBJ1-5; 8 bases align to TRBD1. Looked up from germline, CDR1 is MNHEY and CDR2 is SMNVEV (reference sequence). The CDR3 length is 14 residues. Losses at the gene ends were 7 bases for V and 6 bases for J; bases not matched to a gene: 8. The CDR3 coding sequence is TGTGCCAGCAATTGGCAGGGGGCCGGTCAGCCCCAGCATTTT. Translation: CASNWQGAGQPQHF.

The rearrangement uses TRBV5-1 and TRBJ1-1; D possibly corresponds to TRBD1 (5 bases). Germline V CDR1 and CDR2: SGHRS, YFSETQ. The CDR3 runs to 15 residues. V dropped 0 bases and J dropped 0 bases, with 9 bases sitting between them. The CDR3 coding sequence is TGCGCCAGCAGCTTGGCGACAGAGATGAACACTGAAGCTTTCTTT. This codes for CASSLATEMNTEAFF. Supplemented by reference TRBV5-1 and TRBJ1-1, the full variable domain reads KAGVTQTPRYLIKTRGQQVTLSCSPISGHRSVSWYQQTPGQGLQFLFEYFSETQRNKGNFPGRFSGRQFSNSRSEMNVSTLELGDSALYLCASSLATEMNTEAFFGQGTRLTVV.

This clone was seen only once. The chain recombines TRBV10-1 with TRBJ2-4, with D tentatively TRBD2 (6 bases). Germline V gene data show CDR1 as WNHNN and CDR2 as SYGVQD (reference sequence). V lost 8 bases to trimming and J lost 8 bases, with 13 bases between them. CDR3 size: 12 residues. CDR3 amino acids: CASGRQRDIQYF. DNA for the CDR3: TGCGCCAGCGGTCGACAGCGGGACATTCAGTACTTC.

This chain links TRBV24-1 with TRBJ2-3; D may be TRBD1 (5 bases). The V end was cut by 0 bases, the J end by 4 bases, with 7 bases between. Germline CDR1 is KGHDR and CDR2 is SFDVKD. The CDR3 is made up of 14 amino acids. CDR3 loop: CATSDLQGPDTQYF. In DNA, the CDR3 is TGTGCCACCAGTGATTTGCAGGGCCCAGATACGCAGTATTTT.